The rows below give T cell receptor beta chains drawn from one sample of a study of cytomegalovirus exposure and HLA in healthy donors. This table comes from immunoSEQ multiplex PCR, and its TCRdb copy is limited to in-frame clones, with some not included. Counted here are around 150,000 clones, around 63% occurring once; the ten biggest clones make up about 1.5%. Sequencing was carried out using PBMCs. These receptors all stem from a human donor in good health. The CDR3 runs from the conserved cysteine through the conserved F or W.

CDR3 protein: CASSLEVSAYEQYF; V gene: TRBV5-1
CDR3 protein: CASSTYQETQYF; V gene: TRBV7-2
CDR3 protein: CASSLELAGSEQYF; V gene: TRBV27
CDR3 protein: CASSEDSGTGYEQYF; V gene: TRBV6-1
CDR3 protein: CASSLEGGMSLKVGNTIYF; V gene: TRBV7-8
CDR3 protein: CASSPGTGGGYTF; V gene: TRBV28
CDR3 protein: CASSISGRSSYEQYF; V gene: TRBV4-3
CDR3 protein: CASSHPPGTSGRPGELFF; V gene: TRBV4-1
CDR3 protein: CSALTDYEQYF; V gene: TRBV20-1
CDR3 protein: CASSLPGGTDTQYF; V gene: TRBV5-1
CDR3 protein: CASSLSGLTYEQYF; V gene: TRBV5-4
CDR3 protein: CASRGFQGNAYEQYF; V gene: TRBV6-5
CDR3 protein: CASSRLTNTEAFF; V gene: TRBV2
CDR3 protein: CASTDAPTVQETQYF; V gene: TRBV6-1
CDR3 protein: CSADRTGEQFF; V gene: TRBV20-1
CDR3 protein: CASSYAGGIHNEQFF; V gene: TRBV6-5
CDR3 protein: CASKGGGAQPQHF; V gene: TRBV6-5
CDR3 protein: CASSLGVDIMVYGYTF; V gene: TRBV7-8
CDR3 protein: CASSPRTAGGELFF; V gene: TRBV27
CDR3 protein: CASSPRRISGEQYF; V gene: TRBV9
CDR3 protein: CASKPDSAGWIYEQYF; V gene: TRBV5-1
CDR3 protein: CASSSRTSGRAAEQFF; V gene: TRBV7-6